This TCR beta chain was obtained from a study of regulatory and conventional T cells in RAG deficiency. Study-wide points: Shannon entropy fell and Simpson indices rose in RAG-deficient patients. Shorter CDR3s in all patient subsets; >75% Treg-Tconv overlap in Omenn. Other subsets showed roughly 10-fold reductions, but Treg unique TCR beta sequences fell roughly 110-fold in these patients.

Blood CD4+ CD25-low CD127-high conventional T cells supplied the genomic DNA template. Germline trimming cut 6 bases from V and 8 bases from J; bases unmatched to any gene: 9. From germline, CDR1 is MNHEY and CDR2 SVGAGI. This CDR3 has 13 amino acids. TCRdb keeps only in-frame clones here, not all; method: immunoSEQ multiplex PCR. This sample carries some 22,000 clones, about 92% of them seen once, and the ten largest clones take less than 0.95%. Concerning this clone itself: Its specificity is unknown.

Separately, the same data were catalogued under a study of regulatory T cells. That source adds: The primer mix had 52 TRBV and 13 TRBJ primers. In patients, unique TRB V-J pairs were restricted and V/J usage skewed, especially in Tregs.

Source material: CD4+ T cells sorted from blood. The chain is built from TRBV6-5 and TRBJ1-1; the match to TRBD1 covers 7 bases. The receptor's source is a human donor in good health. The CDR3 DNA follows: TGTGCCAGCAGGCCCGGGACAGTCGCCGAAGCTTTCTTT. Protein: CASRPGTVAEAFF.